The 28 T cell receptor beta chains below all came from one sample that was sequenced in a study of identical twins. TCRdb re-analysed the 5' RACE reads in MiXCR, keeping a single row per CDR3 protein. This repertoire shows 500,000 or so distinct CDR3 sequences, 13% to 15% found once; its top ten account for approximately 1%. These records were also assigned to another study, of yellow fever vaccine responses in identical twins.

The sample was CD4+ T cells sorted from blood. The source of these receptors is a woman aged 18-29 years in good health.

This clonotype has ten or more counts. The chain couples TRBV7-2 to TRBJ2-3; D gene uncertain. V gave up 1 base and J gave up 6 bases, with 14 bases separating them. The CDR3 spans 15 residues. Germline CDR1 and CDR2: SGHTA and FQGNSA. The CDR3 DNA reads as TGTGCCAGCAGCTTAGTAGCCCTAATCGGGGATACGCAGTATTTT. Residues: CASSLVALIGDTQYF. The full variable domain, with the rest looked up from reference TRBV7-2 and TRBJ2-3, is GAGVSQSPSNKVTEKGKDVELRCDPISGHTALYWYRQSLGQGLEFLIYFQGNSAPDKSGLPSDRFSAERTGGSVSTLTIQRTQQEDSAVYLCASSLVALIGDTQYFGPGTRLTVL.

This clonotype has a handful of counts. This chain connects TRBV12-3 or TRBV12-4 to TRBJ1-4; 7 positions match TRBD1. The CDR3 contains 16 residues. With 2 bases clipped from V and 3 bases from J, the junction kept 6 bases outside the gene matches. The CDR3 DNA reads TGTGCCAGCAGTTTAAATACAGGGGTGGCTAATGAAAAACTGTTTTTT. It specifies CASSLNTGVANEKLFF.

This clonotype was counted only a few times. This CDR3 reads CSARLQSGVNEQFF. CDR3 nucleotide sequence: TGCAGTGCCCGGCTGCAGTCAGGGGTCAATGAGCAGTTCTTC. The chain employs TRBV20-1 and TRBJ2-1; tentatively, D is TRBD1 (6 bases). The V gene lost 6 bases and the J gene lost 6 bases, with 18 bases spanning the gap. The CDR3 has 14 residues. Per germline, CDR1 DFQATT and CDR2 SNEGSKA (reference sequence).

This clonotype was counted between two and nine times. V usage is TRBV5-5 and J usage is TRBJ2-1; D is unresolved. V lost 4 bases to trimming and J lost 15 bases, with 17 bases between them. The CDR3 has 12 residues. The germline V gene encodes CDR1 SGHKS and CDR2 YYEKEE (reference sequence). CDR3 sequence reads: CASSAASIFVFF. The DNA of the CDR3 is TGTGCCAGCAGCGCTGCATCTATTTTTGTGTTCTTC.

There are a few counts of this clonotype. This chain links TRBV20-1 with TRBJ2-1, with 7 bases that match TRBD2. The CDR3 consists of 13 residues. With V trimmed by 6 bases and J by 6 bases, 8 bases remained unmatched. Germline CDR1 and CDR2: DFQATT and SNEGSKA (reference sequence). The DNA of the CDR3 is TGCAGTGCAAAGAGACTAGCCTTCAATGAGCAGTTCTTC. Translated, it gives CSAKRLAFNEQFF.

This clonotype has a handful of counts. This rearrangement joins TRBV7-2 to TRBJ2-5; the match to TRBD1 covers 8 bases. CDR1 is SGHTA, CDR2 FQGNSA, per germline. After removal of 5 bases from V and 3 bases from J, the junction contained 11 bases not matched to a gene. The CDR3 consists of 16 residues. The CDR3 DNA reads TGTGCCAGCAGCCCCGACAGGGGATATGGAAAAGAGACCCAGTACTTC. This codes for CASSPDRGYGKETQYF.

This clonotype was seen more than once but under ten times. This rearrangement joins TRBV12-3 or TRBV12-4 to TRBJ2-5; TRBD2 matches at 13 bases. The CDR3 has 15 amino acids. J was trimmed by 10 bases and V by 7 bases; bases with no gene match: 12. This chain's CDR3 is CASTFTTTSGRHQYF. The CDR3 DNA sequence: TGTGCCAGCACCTTTACTACGACTAGCGGGAGGCACCAGTACTTC.

The chain couples TRBV6-2 or TRBV6-3 to TRBJ2-1, with D perhaps given as TRBD1 or TRBD2 (6 bases each). The CDR3 runs 16 residues. The germline V and J ends were trimmed by 3 bases and 5 bases, with 17 bases remaining between them. Germline V gene lookup returns CDR1 MNHEY and CDR2 SVGEGT. The CDR3 sequence: CASSYSRPGANNEQFF. The CDR3 nucleotides read TGTGCCAGCAGTTATAGTCGCCCGGGGGCCAACAATGAGCAGTTCTTC.

The chain employs TRBV2 and TRBJ2-7, with no clear D. CDR3 size: 16 residues. V gave up 4 bases and J gave up 3 bases, with 19 bases separating them. CDR1 and CDR2 (germline): SNHLY, FYNNEI. Here the CDR3 DNA reads TGTGCCAGCAGTGCCCCACTTCGATTAGCTAACTACGAGCAGTACTTC. This codes for CASSAPLRLANYEQYF.

This clonotype occurred a few times. This chain links TRBV5-1 with TRBJ1-3; D remains ambiguous. Germline V gene lookup returns CDR1 SGHRS and CDR2 YFSETQ. The CDR3 contains 15 residues. The germline V and J ends were trimmed by 4 bases and 1 base, with 12 bases remaining between them. In DNA, the CDR3 is TGCGCCAGCAGCATGGTTTCGGGGTCTGGAAACACCATATATTTT. This gives the protein CASSMVSGSGNTIYF.

This clonotype was detected a few times. The chain uses TRBV11-1 and TRBJ2-5; TRBD2 aligns across 9 bases. The V gene end was trimmed by 6 bases and the J gene end by 5 bases; junction bases not matched to a gene: 4. The CDR3 extends over 13 amino acids. The germline gives CDR1 SGHAT, CDR2 FQDESV (reference sequence). The CDR3 sequence is CASRPSGVETQYF. The CDR3 DNA reads as TGTGCCAGCAGACCTAGCGGGGTCGAGACCCAGTACTTC.

The gene calls are TRBV15 and TRBJ2-3; D gene unclear. CDR1 is LNHNV, CDR2 YYDKDF, per germline (reference sequence). Trimming took 0 bases from V and 6 from J, leaving 13 bases between them. The CDR3 totals 15 residues. The CDR3 DNA reads TGTGCCACCAGCAGAGAGTTGGCGGAATGGGATACGCAGTATTTT. As protein: CATSRELAEWDTQYF.

This clonotype has just a few counts. The chain couples TRBV4-2 to TRBJ2-2; D perhaps matches TRBD2 (6 bases). Germline-derived CDR1 and CDR2 are LGHNA and YNFKEQ. This CDR3 has 15 residues. The V end lost 0 bases, the J end lost 4 bases, and 9 bases lay between the germline ends. In DNA form, the CDR3 reads TGTGCCAGCAGCCAAGATGGGGGGTCCACCGGGGAGCTGTTTTTT. Protein product: CASSQDGGSTGELFF.

The chain uses TRBV6-6 and TRBJ1-2, with D maybe TRBD1 (5 bases). V lost 8 bases, J lost 5 bases, and 15 bases lay in between. There are 13 residues in the CDR3. Germline CDR1 MNHNY, CDR2 SVGAGI (reference sequence). The CDR3 sequence: CASVDTGGYGYTF. The CDR3 DNA reads TGTGCCAGCGTGGACACGGGGGGTTATGGCTACACCTTC.

This clonotype was observed at least ten times. The genes are TRBV6-1 and TRBJ2-5; TRBD1 aligns across 11 bases. This CDR3 is 15 amino acids long. CDR1 and CDR2 from the germline V gene are MNHNS and SASEGT. With 7 bases clipped from V and 1 base from J, the junction kept 5 bases outside the gene matches. CDR3 DNA sequence: TGTGCCAGCAACACCGGGACAGGGGGCCAAGAGACCCAGTACTTC. Protein product: CASNTGTGGQETQYF.

V gene TRBV20-1 combines with J gene TRBJ2-7, with a possible D match to TRBD2 (6 bases). The V and J ends lost 2 bases and 1 base respectively, with 12 bases between them. Germline-derived CDR1 and CDR2 are DFQATT and SNEGSKA (reference sequence). This CDR3 contains 14 residues. The CDR3 DNA reads TGCAGTGCTAGATCAACGGGACTTTCCTACGAGCAGTACTTC. This encodes CSARSTGLSYEQYF.

V is TRBV28 and J is TRBJ2-2; perhaps TRBD2 as D (6 bases). Deletions cut 6 bases from V and 4 bases from J, with 12 bases between. Per the germline V gene, CDR1 is MDHEN and CDR2 is SYDVKM. The CDR3 has 14 amino acids. Here the CDR3 DNA reads TGTGCCAGCAGCAGGGACTTTCGCACCGGGGAGCTGTTTTTT. Its translation is CASSRDFRTGELFF. Full variable domain (missing parts from reference TRBV28 and TRBJ2-2): DVKVTQSSRYLVKRTGEKVFLECVQDMDHENMFWYRQDPGLGLRLIYFSYDVKMKEKGDIPEGYSVSREKKERFSLILESASTNQTSMYLCASSRDFRTGELFFGEGSRLTVL.

The CDR3 here is CASSLGQGENYGYTF. CDR3 DNA: TGTGCCAGCTCACTTGGACAGGGCGAGAACTATGGCTACACCTTC. The chain carries TRBV18 and TRBJ1-2; 8 bases are shared with TRBD1. The V gene's germline CDR1 is KGHSH and CDR2 LQKENI. V trimming: 4 bases; J trimming: 2 bases; junction bases outside the gene matches: 6. This CDR3 is built from 15 residues.

The V and J genes are TRBV12-3 or TRBV12-4 and TRBJ2-7; TRBD2 agrees at 12 bases. There are 18 residues in the CDR3. V gave up 5 bases and J gave up 9 bases; unmatched junction bases: 20. The CDR3 bases are TGTGCCAGCAGTAAAACCGCCGGACTAGCGGGATACGTCAACGGGCAGTACTTC. This codes for CASSKTAGLAGYVNGQYF.

This clonotype has more than one count but fewer than ten. The chain has TRBV14 and TRBJ2-1; maybe TRBD1 (5 bases). Germline loops: CDR1 SGHDN, CDR2 FVKESK. V dropped 4 bases and J dropped 8 bases, with 12 bases sitting between them. The length of the CDR3 is 13 residues. CDR3 DNA: TGTGCCAGCAGCCCCGACAGTTTCTATGAGCAGTTCTTC. Protein sequence: CASSPDSFYEQFF. Variable domain in full (rest from reference TRBV14 and TRBJ2-1): EAGVTQFPSHSVIEKGQTVTLRCDPISGHDNLYWYRRVMGKEIKFLLHFVKESKQDESGMPNNRFLAERTGGTYSTLKVQPAELEDSGVYFCASSPDSFYEQFFGPGTRLTVL.

Details on this clonotype: An end of the junction does not agree with germline; a read error may underlie this. CDR3 DNA sequence: TGCGTCAGCAGCCAAGATCCGGGGCGCGAGCAGTACTTC. It specifies CVSSQDPGREQYF. The chain carries TRBV4-3 and TRBJ2-7; D may match TRBD1 or TRBD2 (5 bases each). Germline V gene sequence: CDR1 LGHNA, CDR2 YSLEER. CDR3 size: 13 residues.

The genes are TRBV5-1 and TRBJ2-2; 7 bases map to TRBD2. The germline CDR1 and CDR2 sequences are SGHRS and YFSETQ. The junction had 13 bases not matched to a gene; V was cut back by 0 bases and J by 8 bases. The CDR3 is 17 amino acids. The CDR3 region has the DNA TGCGCCAGCAGCTTGGGTGTGACTAGCCTACTGAGGGGGGAGCTGTTTTTT. Residues: CASSLGVTSLLRGELFF.

There are a few counts of this clonotype. The V gene is TRBV5-6, the J gene TRBJ2-5, with 7 bases aligning to TRBD1. V lost 5 bases to trimming and J lost 7 bases; unmatched junction nucleotides: 8. This CDR3 is 13 amino acids long. Germline assignment: CDR1 SGHDT and CDR2 YYEEEE. CDR3 region: CASSSTGRWTQYF. The CDR3 DNA reads TGTGCCAGCAGTTCGACAGGGAGATGGACCCAGTACTTC.

As regards this clonotype: One junction end disagrees with the germline gene, perhaps due to a read error. This chain uses TRBV11-2 with TRBJ2-5, with 8 bases fitting TRBD2. Germline values: CDR1 SGHAT, CDR2 FQNNGV. The CDR3 loop spans 12 amino acids. The CDR3 DNA follows: TGTGCCAGCAGCTTGGCAGCCTCCGGGACTAGGTTC. This encodes CASSLAASGTRF.

This clonotype was counted between two and nine times. The V call is TRBV6-5, the J call TRBJ1-2; D is undetermined. The germline V gene has CDR1 MNHEY and CDR2 SVGAGI. The V end was cut by 4 bases, the J end by 3 bases, with 15 bases between. CDR3 length: 15 amino acids. The CDR3 is CASSSVGFLHYGYTF. CDR3 nucleotide sequence: TGTGCCAGCAGTTCGGTTGGGTTTCTGCACTATGGCTACACCTTC.

Only a few counts were recorded for this clonotype. V and J are TRBV6-6 and TRBJ2-7; perhaps TRBD1 as D (5 bases). This CDR3 spans 13 amino acids. The germline gives CDR1 MNHNY, CDR2 SVGAGI (reference sequence). V was clipped by 3 bases and J by 6 bases, with 12 bases between them. The CDR3 DNA reads as TGTGCCAGCAGTTATACACAGGTCGCCGAGCAGTACTTC. As protein: CASSYTQVAEQYF.

This clonotype has just a few counts. The CDR3 is CASSLFAGLSYEQYF. CDR3 coding DNA: TGTGCCAGCAGTTTATTCGCGGGACTAAGTTACGAGCAGTACTTC. The genes are TRBV12-3 or TRBV12-4 and TRBJ2-7; 7 bases align to TRBD2. The CDR3 consists of 15 residues. With V trimmed by 2 bases and J by 4 bases, 8 bases remained unmatched.

This clonotype appeared a few times. One end of the junction varies from germline; a read error may be responsible. The V and J genes are TRBV7-7 and TRBJ2-1, with 8 nucleotides matching TRBD1. The V gene's germline CDR1 is SSHAT and CDR2 FNYEAQ (reference sequence). This CDR3 spans 20 amino acids. CDR3 sequence: CASSLPSAGRGLVSYNEQFF. CDR3 DNA sequence: TGTGCTAGCAGCTTACCCTCCGCTGGCAGGGGGCTCGTGAGCTACAATGAGCAGTTCTTC.